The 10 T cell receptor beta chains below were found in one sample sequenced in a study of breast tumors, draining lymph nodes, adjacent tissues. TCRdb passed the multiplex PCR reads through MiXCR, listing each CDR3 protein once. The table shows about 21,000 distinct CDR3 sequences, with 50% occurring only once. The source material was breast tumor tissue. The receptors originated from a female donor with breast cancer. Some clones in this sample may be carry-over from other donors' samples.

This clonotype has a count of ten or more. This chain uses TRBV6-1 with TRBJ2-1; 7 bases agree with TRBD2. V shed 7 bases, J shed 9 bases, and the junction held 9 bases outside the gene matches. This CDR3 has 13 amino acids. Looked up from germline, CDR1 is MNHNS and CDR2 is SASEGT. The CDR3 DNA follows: TGTGCCAGCACACCCGGGACTACGACTGAGCAGTTCTTC. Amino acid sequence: CASTPGTTTEQFF.

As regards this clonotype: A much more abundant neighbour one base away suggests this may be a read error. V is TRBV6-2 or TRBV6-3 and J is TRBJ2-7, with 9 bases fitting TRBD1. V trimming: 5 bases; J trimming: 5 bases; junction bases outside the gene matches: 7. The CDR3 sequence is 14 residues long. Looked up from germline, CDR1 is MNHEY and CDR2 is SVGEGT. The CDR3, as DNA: TGTGCCAGCAGTCACGGGACAGGGAGCCACGAGCAGTACTTC. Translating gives CASSHGTGSHEQYF.

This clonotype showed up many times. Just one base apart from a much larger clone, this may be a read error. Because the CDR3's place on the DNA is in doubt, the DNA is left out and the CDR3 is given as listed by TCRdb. The CDR3 spells CASSVGSGAPYGSTF. The V gene is TRBV9, the J gene TRBJ1-2; TRBD1, the D gene given by the table, was not confirmed from the DNA. The CDR3 is made up of 15 amino acids, end residues included. CDR1 SGDLS and CDR2 YYNGEE come from the germline V gene.

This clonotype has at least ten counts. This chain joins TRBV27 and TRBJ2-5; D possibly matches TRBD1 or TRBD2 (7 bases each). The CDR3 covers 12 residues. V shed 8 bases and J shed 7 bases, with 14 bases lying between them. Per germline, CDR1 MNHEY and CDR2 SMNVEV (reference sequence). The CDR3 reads CASGQGGGTQYF. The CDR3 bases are TGTGCCAGCGGGCAGGGGGGGGGGACCCAGTACTTC.

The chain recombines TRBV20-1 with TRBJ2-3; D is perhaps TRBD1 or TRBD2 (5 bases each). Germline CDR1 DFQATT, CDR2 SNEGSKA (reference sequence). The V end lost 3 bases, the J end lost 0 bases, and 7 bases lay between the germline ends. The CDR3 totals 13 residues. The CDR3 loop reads CSASGASTDTQYF. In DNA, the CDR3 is TGCAGTGCTAGCGGGGCTAGCACAGATACGCAGTATTTT.

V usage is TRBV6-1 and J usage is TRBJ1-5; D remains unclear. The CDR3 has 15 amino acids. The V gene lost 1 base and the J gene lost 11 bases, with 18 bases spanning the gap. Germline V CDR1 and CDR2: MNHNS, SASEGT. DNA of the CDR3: TGTGCCAGCAGTGAAGAAGCGGGAGGCCAAGAGACCCAGCATTTT. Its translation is CASSEEAGGQETQHF.

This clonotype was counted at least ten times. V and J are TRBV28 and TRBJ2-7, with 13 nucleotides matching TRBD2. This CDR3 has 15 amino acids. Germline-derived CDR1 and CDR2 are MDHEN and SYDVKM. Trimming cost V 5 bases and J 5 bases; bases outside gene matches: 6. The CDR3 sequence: CASSRRGLAGDEQYF. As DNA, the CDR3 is TGTGCCAGCAGTCGACGCGGACTAGCGGGAGACGAGCAGTACTTC.

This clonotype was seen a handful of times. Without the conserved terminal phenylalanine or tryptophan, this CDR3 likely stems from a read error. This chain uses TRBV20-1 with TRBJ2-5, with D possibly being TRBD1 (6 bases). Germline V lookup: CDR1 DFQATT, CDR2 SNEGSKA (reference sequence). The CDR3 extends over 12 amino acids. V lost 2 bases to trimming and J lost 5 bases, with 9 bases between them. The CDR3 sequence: CSARTGSETQYL. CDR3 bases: TGCAGTGCTAGAACAGGGAGTGAGACCCAGTACCTC.

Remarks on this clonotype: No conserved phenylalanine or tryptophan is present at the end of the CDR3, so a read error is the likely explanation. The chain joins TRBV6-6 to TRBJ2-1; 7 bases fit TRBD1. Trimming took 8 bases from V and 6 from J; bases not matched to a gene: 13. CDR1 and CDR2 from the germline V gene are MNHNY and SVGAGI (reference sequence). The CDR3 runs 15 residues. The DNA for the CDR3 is TGTGCCAGCGGTCACTCGATGGGACAGACCAATGAGCAGTTCTAC. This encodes CASGHSMGQTNEQFY.

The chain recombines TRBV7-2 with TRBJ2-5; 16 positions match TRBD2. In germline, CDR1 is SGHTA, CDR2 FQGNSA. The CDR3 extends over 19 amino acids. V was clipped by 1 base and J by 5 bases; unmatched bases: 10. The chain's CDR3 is CASSLGGLAGGPSQETQYF. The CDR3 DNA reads TGTGCCAGCAGCTTAGGGGGACTAGCGGGAGGGCCGAGTCAGGAGACCCAGTACTTC.